This is a list of T cell receptor beta chains from one sample in a study of blood T cell repertoires in COVID-19. Sequencing was performed with immunoSEQ multiplex PCR; in TCRdb, only in-frame clones are kept and a portion is missing. There are 61,000 or so clones in the sample; approximately 80% occur only once, and 4.5% to 7% lies in the top ten. Sequencing input: peripheral blood. These receptors all come from a woman aged 65 to 85 with acute or convalescent COVID-19. The CDR3 runs from the conserved cysteine through the conserved F or W. Some rows mark clone size as missing; the rest say once, few, many or name a class of expanded clone.

-,TRBV7-3,TRBJ1-1,CASSLTGAEAFF
-,TRBV10-1,TRBJ2-3,CASSLERAGDTQYF
-,TRBV4-1,TRBJ1-3,CASSQQDLGNTIYF
-,TRBV11-2,TRBJ1-2,CASSLSGGGGYGYTF
-,TRBV6-5,TRBJ1-5,CASRPTGLDQPQHF
-,TRBV5-5,TRBJ1-2,CASSLQKGAGGYTF
-,TRBV2,TRBJ2-1,CASSEVGSPWNEQFF
-,TRBV11-3,TRBJ2-5,CASSPLQVQETQYF
-,TRBV6-5,TRBJ2-7,CASSYSVTSGSYEQYF
-,TRBV6-5,TRBJ2-5,CASTPGSRETQYF
once,TRBV19,TRBJ2-3,CASSLQGSTDTQYF
-,TRBV27,TRBJ1-5,CASSVDNNSNQPQHF
-,TRBV7-9,TRBJ2-5,CASREAGTGVETQYF